The present entry profiles one TCR beta chain with its context. Its antigen is undetermined. The data belong to a study of blood T cells in healthy people across ages. For the second PCR, which ran for about 6 to 11 cycles, a sample-barcoded 5' primer and a J-beta primer mix were used. From the 5' RACE reads, TCRdb called clonotypes with MiXCR, one entry per CDR3 protein. The sample has almost 800,000 distinct CDR3 sequences, roughly 64% seen once. Overall study results and limits: Older age coincided with a roughly linear decline in TCR beta diversity per million T cells. Strong correlation was found linking TCR beta diversity to naive T cell percentage.

This TCR was sampled from a young man in good health. The sample consisted of blood.

In DNA form, the CDR3 reads TGTGCCACCAGCAGCGGGATTCTTGGTGAGCAGTTCTTC. Residues: CATSSGILGEQFF. The chain links TRBV15 to TRBJ2-1; TRBD2 is a possible D gene (5 bases). With 3 bases removed from V and 9 bases from J, the gap between germline ends came to 12 bases. The length of the CDR3 is 13 residues. Germline V lookup: CDR1 LNHNV, CDR2 YYDKDF (reference sequence).